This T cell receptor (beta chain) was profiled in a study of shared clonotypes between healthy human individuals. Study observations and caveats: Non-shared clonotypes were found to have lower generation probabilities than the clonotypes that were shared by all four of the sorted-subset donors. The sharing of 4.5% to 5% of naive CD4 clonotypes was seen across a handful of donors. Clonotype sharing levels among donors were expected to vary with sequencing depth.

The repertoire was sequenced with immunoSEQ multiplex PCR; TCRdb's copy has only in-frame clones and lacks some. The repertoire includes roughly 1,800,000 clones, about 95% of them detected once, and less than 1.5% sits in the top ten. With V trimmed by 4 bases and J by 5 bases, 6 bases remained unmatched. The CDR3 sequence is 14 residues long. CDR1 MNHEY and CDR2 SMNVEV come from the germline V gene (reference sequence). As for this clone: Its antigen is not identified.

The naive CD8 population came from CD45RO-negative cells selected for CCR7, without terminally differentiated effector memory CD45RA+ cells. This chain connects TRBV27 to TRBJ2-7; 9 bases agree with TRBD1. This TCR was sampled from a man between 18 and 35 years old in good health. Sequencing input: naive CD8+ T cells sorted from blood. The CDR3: CASSYGTGINEQYF. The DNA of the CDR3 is TGTGCCAGCAGTTACGGGACAGGGATCAACGAGCAGTACTTC.